This T cell receptor (beta chain) comes out of a study of metastatic and nonmetastatic thyroid tumors. Study-level information: The authors compared repertoires across blood and tumor or nodule tissue from malignant and benign thyroid patients.

Findings and caveats of the study: Malignant tumors reportedly showed significantly higher TCR beta diversity than benign nodules in both blood and tumor.

As originally analysed: For papillary thyroid cancer, a distant-metastasis classifier was constructed from CDR3 differences observed across clinicopathological groups. TCRdb re-clonotyped the PCR reads through MiXCR. The V and J calls, along with clone size, are taken from TCRdb and not from the paper's own processing. Here the sample spans 15,000 to 20,000 clones, around a quarter being singletons. As for this clone: Its antigen is unknown.

V was trimmed by 2 bases and J by 5 bases, leaving 12 bases between them. The CDR3 is made up of 14 amino acids. CDR1 is MNHEY, CDR2 SVGEGT, per germline. Every patient was untreated before thyroid surgery. The rearrangement uses TRBV6-2 or TRBV6-3 and TRBJ1-2; D ambiguous. The material sequenced was tumor tissue. This clonotype was obtained from a female donor with papillary thyroid cancer or a benign thyroid nodule (not recorded which). Some clones in this sample may be carry-over from other donors' samples. CDR3 residues: CASSYRTVGYGYTF. DNA for the CDR3: TGTGCCAGCAGTTACCGTACAGTGGGATATGGCTACACCTTC.